The text below deals with one TCR beta chain. The germline gene is not matched at one end of the junction; a read error may be the cause. The CDR3 contains 17 residues. Germline V gene data show CDR1 as SGHAT and CDR2 as FQNNGV. From around 0.5 ug of total RNA, TCR beta-specific cDNA was reverse-transcribed using a constant-region primer. Generation of the TCR beta libraries relied on three nested multiplex PCR rounds using slightly modified ARM-PCR. TRBV1-TRBV30 forward primers paired with a C-beta reverse primer were used in the first two PCR rounds, which ran approximately 10 cycles each. TCRdb called the multiplex PCR reads again in MiXCR, with one record for every CDR3 protein. The sample has 330,000 or so distinct CDR3 sequences, less than 75% seen once; the top ten hold about 6%. The data belong to a study of tumor-infiltrating lymphocytes in primary liver carcinoma. Unsorted whole blood supplied the RNA, and germline DNA was extracted too.

Sequenced: peripheral blood. The rearrangement links TRBV11-2 to TRBJ1-1, with a tentative D call TRBD1 (5 bases). This sequence originates from a man between 35 and 55 years old with primary liver carcinoma and hepatitis B virus infection. CDR3 amino acids: CASSHRVSQGSNTEAFF. The CDR3 DNA reads as TGTGCCAGCAGCCACCGGGTTTCTCAGGGTAGTAACACTGAAGCTTTCTTC.